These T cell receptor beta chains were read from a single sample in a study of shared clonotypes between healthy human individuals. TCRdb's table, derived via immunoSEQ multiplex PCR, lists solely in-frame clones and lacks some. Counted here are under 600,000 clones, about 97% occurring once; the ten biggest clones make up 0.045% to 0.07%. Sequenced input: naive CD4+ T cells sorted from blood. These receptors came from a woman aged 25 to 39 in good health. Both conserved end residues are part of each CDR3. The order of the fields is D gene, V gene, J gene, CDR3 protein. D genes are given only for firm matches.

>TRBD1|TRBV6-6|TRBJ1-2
CASSLLRTGDNYGYTF
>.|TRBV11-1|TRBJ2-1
CASSLSSIGESSYNEQFF
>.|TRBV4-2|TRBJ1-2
CASTGQFLNGYTF
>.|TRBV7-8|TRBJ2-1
CASSLAPRGSYNEQFF
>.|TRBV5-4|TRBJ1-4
CASSLAGGGEKLFF
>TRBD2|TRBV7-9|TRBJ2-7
CASSFKAGAISYEQYF
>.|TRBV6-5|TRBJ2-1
CASRRGPYGEQFF
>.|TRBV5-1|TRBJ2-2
CASSFTDGNTGELFF
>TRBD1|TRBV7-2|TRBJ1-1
CASSAGQGSNTEAFF
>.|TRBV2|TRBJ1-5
CASSEGQVLNQPQHF
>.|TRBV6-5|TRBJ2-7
CASSFAPAGPPGEQYF
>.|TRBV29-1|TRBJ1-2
CTIEGGESYGYTF
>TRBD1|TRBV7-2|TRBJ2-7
CASSFGTGLEQYF
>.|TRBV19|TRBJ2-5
CASSPGHLETQYF
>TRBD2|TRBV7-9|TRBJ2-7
CASSSSRLLAGVYEQYF
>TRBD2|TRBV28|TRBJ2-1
CASSPLADDYNEQFF
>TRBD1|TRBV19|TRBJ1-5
CASSLGTGGLLGNQPQHF
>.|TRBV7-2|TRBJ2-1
CASSIRGAGSYNEQFF
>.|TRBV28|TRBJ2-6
CASIGGGRFSGANVLTF
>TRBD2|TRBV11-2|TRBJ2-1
CASSLGLAGGFEQFF
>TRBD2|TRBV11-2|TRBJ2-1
CASSPRRLAGNNEQFF
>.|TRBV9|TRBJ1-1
CASSPPGGAHTEAFF
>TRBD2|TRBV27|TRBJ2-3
CASSSGREDTQYF
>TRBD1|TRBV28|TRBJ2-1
CASSFWGQQQNEQFF
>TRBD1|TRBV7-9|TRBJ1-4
CASSDRGEGEKLFF
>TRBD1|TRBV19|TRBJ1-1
CASSPGQVWDTEAFF
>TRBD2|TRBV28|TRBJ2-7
CASSTQTSGIPYEQYF
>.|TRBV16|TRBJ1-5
CASSQDGYQPQHF
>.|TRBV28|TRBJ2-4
CASSPTGRNIQYF
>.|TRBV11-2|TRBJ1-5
CASSSTAGGNQPQHF
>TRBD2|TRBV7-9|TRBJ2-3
CASSPGLAGGPSTDTQYF